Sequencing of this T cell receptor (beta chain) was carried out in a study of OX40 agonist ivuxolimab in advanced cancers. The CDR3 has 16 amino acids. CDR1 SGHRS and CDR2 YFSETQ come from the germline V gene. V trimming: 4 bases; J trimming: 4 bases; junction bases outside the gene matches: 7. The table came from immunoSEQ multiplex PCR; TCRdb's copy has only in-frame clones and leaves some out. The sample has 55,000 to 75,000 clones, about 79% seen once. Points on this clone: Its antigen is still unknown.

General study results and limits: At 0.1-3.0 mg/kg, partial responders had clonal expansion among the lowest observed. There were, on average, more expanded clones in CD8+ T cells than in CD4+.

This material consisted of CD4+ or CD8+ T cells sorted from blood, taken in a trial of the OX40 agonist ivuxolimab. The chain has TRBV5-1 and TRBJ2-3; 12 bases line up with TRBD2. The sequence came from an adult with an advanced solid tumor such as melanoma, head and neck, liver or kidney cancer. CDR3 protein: CASSPPLAGGADTQYF. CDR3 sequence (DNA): TGCGCCAGCAGCCCCCCGCTAGCGGGGGGGGCAGATACGCAGTATTTT.